The T cell receptor (beta chain) described here comes from a study of blood T cell repertoires in COVID-19. Looking at the study overall: Researchers got acute and convalescent COVID-19 samples from the United States, Italy and Spain.

This CDR3 spans 15 amino acids. The germline V gene has CDR1 MNHEY and CDR2 SVGAGI. The V gene end was trimmed by 0 bases and the J gene end by 2 bases; junction bases not matched to a gene: 0. The table came from immunoSEQ multiplex PCR; TCRdb's copy has only in-frame clones and leaves some out. The sample carries about 80,000 clones, 70% to 90% recorded once. The chain joins TRBV6-5 to TRBJ1-3; 8 bases map to TRBD1. This clonotype was obtained from a woman over 75 with active or convalescent COVID-19. Sequencing was done on a sample of peripheral blood. The CDR3 DNA is TGTGCCAGCAGTTACTCGGGACAGGCTGGAAACACCATATATTTT. Translated, it gives CASSYSGQAGNTIYF.